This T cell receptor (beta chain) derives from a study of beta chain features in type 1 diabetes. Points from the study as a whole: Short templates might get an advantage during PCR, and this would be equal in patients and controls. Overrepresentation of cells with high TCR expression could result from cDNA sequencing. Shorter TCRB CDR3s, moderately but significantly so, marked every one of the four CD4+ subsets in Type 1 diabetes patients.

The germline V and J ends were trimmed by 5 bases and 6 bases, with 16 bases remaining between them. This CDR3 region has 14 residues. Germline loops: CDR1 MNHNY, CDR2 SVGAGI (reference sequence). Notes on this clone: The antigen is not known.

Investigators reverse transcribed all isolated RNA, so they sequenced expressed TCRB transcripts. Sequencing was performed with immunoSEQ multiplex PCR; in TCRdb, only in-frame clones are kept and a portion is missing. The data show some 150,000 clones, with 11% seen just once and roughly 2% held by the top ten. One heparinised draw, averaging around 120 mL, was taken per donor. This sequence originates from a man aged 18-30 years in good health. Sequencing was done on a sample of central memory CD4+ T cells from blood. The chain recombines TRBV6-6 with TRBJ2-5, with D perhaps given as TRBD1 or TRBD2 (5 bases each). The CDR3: CASSPGTSIKTQYF. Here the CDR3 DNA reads TGTGCCAGCAGTCCCGGGACGAGTATAAAGACCCAGTACTTC.